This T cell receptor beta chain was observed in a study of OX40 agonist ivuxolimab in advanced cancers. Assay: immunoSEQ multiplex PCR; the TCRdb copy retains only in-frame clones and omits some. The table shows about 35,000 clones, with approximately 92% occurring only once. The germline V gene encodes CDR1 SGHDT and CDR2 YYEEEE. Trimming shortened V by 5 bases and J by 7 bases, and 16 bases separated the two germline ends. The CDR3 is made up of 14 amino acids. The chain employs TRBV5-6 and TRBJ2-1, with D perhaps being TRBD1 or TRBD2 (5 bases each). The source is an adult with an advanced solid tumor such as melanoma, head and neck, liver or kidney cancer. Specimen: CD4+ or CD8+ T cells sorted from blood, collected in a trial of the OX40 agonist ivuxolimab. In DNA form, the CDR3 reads TGTGCCAGCAGTTGGTGGGGGAGAGGAAATGAGCAGTTCTTC. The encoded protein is CASSWWGRGNEQFF.